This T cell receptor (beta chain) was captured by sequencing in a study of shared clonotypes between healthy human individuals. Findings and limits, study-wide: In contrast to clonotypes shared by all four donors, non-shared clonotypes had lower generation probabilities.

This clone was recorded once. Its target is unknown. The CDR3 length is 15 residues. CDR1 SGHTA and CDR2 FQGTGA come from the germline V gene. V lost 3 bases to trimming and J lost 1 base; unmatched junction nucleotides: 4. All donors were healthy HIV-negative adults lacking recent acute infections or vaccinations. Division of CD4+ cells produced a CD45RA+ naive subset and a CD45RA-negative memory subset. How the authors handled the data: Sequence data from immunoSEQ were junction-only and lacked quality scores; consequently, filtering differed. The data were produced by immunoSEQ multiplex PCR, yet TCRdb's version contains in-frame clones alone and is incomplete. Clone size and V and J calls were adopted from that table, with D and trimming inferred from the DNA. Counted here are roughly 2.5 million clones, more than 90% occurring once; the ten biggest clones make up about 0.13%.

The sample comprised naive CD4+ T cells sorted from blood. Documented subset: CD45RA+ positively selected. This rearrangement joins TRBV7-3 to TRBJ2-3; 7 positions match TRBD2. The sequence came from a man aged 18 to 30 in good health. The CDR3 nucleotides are TGTGCCAGCAGCTTCCGACTAGCCGGCACAGATACGCAGTATTTT. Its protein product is CASSFRLAGTDTQYF. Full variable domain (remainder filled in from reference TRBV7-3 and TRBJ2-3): GAGVSQTPSNKVTEKGKYVELRCDPISGHTALYWYRQSLGQGPEFLIYFQGTGAADDSGLPNDRFFAVRPEGSVSTLKIQRTERGDSAVYLCASSFRLAGTDTQYFGPGTRLTVL.